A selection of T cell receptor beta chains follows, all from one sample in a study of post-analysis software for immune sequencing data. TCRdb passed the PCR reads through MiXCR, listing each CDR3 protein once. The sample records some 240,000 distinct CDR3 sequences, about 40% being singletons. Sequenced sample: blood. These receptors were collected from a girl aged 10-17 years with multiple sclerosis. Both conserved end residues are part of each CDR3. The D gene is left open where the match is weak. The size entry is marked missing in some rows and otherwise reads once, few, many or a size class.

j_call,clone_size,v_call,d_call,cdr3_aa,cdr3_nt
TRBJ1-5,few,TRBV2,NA,CASSEGLDSNQPQHF,TGTGCCAGCAGTGAAGGATTGGACAGCAATCAGCCCCAGCATTTT
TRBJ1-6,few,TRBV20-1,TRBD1,CSATGQGNSRVSYNSPLHF,TGCAGTGCTACGGGACAGGGGAATTCAAGGGTATCCTATAATTCACCCCTCCACTTT
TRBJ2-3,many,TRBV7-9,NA,CASSSTGSRLEHTQYF,TGTGCCAGCAGCTCGACAGGGAGCCGACTAGAACATACGCAGTATTTT
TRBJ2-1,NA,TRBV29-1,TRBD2,CSGRLAGGYNEQFF,TGCAGCGGGAGACTAGCGGGAGGCTACAATGAGCAGTTCTTC
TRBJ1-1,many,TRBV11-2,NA,CASSLDRYREAFF,TGTGCCAGCAGCTTAGATCGCTACAGGGAAGCTTTCTTT
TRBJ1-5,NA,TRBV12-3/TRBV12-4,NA,CASSLTFSGNQPQHF,TGTGCCAGCAGTTTAACTTTCAGCGGCAATCAGCCCCAGCATTTT
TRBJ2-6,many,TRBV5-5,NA,CASSLIQGTPGANVLTF,TGTGCCAGCAGCTTGATCCAGGGGACCCCCGGGGCCAACGTCCTGACTTTC
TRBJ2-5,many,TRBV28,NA,CASSTPTVQETQYF,TGTGCCAGCAGTACCCCGACAGTACAAGAGACCCAGTACTTC
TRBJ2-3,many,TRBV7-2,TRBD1,CASSKGAQRGQYF,TGTGCCAGCAGCAAGGGGGCCCAGAGAGGCCAGTATTTT
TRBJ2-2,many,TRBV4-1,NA,CASSQVVAGELFF,TGCGCCAGCAGCCAAGTTGTGGCAGGGGAGCTGTTTTTT